The clone carrying this T cell receptor beta chain was counted only a few times. Its antigen is not known. A second PCR, run for about 6 to 11 cycles, used a sample-barcoded 5' primer plus a J-beta primer mix. Via MiXCR, TCRdb re-called the 5' RACE reads, giving one row per CDR3 protein. The sample lists about 630,000 distinct CDR3 sequences, 20% to 25% occurring once. V shed 6 bases, J shed 1 base, and the junction held 8 bases outside the gene matches. The CDR3 is 16 amino acids. Germline V gives CDR1 SEHNR, CDR2 FQNEAQ (reference sequence). The data are from a study of blood T cells in healthy people across ages. Study-wide findings and caveats: Both naive CD4+ cell counts and diversity were greater in long-lived donors than in aged donors. In these data, TCR beta diversity tracked strongly with naive T cell percentage. Lack of knowledge of donor CMV status possibly confounded expanded clonotype changes.

This TCR derives from a man aged 65 to 85 in good health. What was sequenced was blood. V is TRBV7-9 and J is TRBJ2-3; 9 nucleotides align to TRBD1. CDR3 protein: CASRSTGGGGTDTQYF. CDR3 sequence (DNA): TGTGCCAGCAGGTCCACAGGGGGCGGTGGCACAGATACGCAGTATTTT.